This T cell receptor (beta chain) was obtained from a study of shared clonotypes between healthy human individuals. This CDR3 is built from 12 residues. The V segment lost 8 bases and the J segment 8 bases; nucleotides outside the gene matches: 5. CDR1 is ENHRY and CDR2 is SYGVKD in the germline V gene. Researchers ran the assay at a deep level. PCR replicates from unsorted PBMC used approximately 0.3 ug DNA, and this amount was roughly 32,000 T cell genomes. Profiling relied on immunoSEQ multiplex PCR, and the TCRdb table lists in-frame clones only, not all of them. The sample includes some 510,000 clones, about four fifths of them seen just once.

This chain uses TRBV10-3 with TRBJ1-1, with 10 positions matching TRBD1. The clonotype comes from a middle-aged woman in good health. Some clones in this sample may be carry-over from other donors' samples. Sequencing was done on a sample of PBMCs. The CDR3 is CAISTGGEEAFF. The CDR3 nucleotides are TGTGCCATCTCGACAGGGGGCGAGGAAGCTTTCTTT.